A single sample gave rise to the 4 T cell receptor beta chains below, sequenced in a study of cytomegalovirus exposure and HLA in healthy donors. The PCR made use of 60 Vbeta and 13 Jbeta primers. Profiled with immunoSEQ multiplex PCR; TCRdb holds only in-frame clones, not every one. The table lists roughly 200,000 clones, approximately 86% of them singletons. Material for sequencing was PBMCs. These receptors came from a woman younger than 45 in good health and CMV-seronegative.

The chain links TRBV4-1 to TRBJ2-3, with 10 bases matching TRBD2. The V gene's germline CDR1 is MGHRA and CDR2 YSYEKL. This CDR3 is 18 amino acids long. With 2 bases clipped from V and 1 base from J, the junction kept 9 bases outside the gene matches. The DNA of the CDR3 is TGCGCCAGCAGCCAATCAAGGCTTCTAGCGGGAGGCACAGATACGCAGTATTTT. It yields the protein CASSQSRLLAGGTDTQYF.

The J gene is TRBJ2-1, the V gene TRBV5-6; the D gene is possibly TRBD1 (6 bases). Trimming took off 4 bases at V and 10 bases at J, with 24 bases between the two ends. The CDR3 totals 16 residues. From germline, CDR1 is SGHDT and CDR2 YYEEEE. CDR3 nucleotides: TGTGCCAGCAGCGTACGAACTTGGACAGCCCTTACGGAGCAGTTCTTC. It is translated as CASSVRTWTALTEQFF.

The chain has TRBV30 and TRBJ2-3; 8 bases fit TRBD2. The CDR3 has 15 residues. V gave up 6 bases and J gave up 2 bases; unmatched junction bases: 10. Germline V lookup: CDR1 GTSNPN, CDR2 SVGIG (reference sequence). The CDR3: CACPLRGASTDTQYF. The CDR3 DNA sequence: TGTGCCTGCCCCCTGCGGGGGGCGTCCACAGATACGCAGTATTTT.

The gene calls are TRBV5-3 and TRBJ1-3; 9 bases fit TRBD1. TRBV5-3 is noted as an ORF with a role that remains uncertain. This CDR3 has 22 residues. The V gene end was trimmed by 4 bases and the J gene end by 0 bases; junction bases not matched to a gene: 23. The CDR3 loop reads CARSHRIQEESGQGFSGNTIYF. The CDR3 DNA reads TGTGCCAGAAGCCACCGCATTCAAGAGGAGTCGGGACAGGGCTTCTCTGGAAACACCATATATTTT.